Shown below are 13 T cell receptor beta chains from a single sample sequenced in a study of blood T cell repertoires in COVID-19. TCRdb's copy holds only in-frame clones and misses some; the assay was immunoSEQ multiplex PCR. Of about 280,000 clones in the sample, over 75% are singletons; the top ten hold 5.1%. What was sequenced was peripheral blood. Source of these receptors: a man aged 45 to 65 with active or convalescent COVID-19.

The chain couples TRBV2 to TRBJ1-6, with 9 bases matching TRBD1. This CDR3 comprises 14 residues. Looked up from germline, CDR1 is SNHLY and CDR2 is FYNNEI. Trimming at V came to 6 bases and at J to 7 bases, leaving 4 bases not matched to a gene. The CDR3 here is CASRKGQGNSPLHF. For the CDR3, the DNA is TGTGCCAGCAGAAAAGGACAGGGGAATTCACCCCTCCACTTT.

The CDR3 DNA reads TGTGCCAGCTCACAGGACAGGGGAACCTACGAGCAGTACTTC. Its translation is CASSQDRGTYEQYF. This chain links TRBV18 with TRBJ2-7; 9 nucleotides agree with TRBD1. V was pared by 4 bases and J by 2 bases, with 3 bases of the junction left unmatched. Germline V CDR1 and CDR2: KGHSH, LQKENI. The CDR3 runs to 14 residues.

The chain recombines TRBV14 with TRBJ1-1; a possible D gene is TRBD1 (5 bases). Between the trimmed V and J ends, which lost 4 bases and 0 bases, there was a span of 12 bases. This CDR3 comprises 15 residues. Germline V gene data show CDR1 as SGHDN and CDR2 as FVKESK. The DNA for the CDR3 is TGTGCCAGCAGCCCTGGGGCGCAGTTGAACACTGAAGCTTTCTTT. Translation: CASSPGAQLNTEAFF.

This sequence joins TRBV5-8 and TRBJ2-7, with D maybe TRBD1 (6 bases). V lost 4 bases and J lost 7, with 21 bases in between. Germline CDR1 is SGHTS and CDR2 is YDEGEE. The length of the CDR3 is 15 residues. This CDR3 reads CASSAASRGELEQYF. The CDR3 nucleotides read TGTGCCAGCAGCGCCGCGTCCAGGGGAGAACTAGAGCAGTACTTC.

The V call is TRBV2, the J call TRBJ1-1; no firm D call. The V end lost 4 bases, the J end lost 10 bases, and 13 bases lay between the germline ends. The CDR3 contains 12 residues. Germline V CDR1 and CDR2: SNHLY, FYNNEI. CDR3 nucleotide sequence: TGTGCCAGCAGTGCTGGGTTTGGAGGAGCTTTCTTT. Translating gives CASSAGFGGAFF.

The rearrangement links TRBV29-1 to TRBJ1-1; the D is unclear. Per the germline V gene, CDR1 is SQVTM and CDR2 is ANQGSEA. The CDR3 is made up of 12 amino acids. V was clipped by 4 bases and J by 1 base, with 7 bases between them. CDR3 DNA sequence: TGCAGCGTTGGGGCGCGGAACACTGAAGCTTTCTTT. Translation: CSVGARNTEAFF.

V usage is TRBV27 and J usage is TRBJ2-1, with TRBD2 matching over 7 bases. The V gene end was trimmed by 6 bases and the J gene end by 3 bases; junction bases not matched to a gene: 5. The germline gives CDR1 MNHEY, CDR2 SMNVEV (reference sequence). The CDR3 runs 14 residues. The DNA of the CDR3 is TGTGCCAGCAGACCTGCGGGGGTCTACAATGAGCAGTTCTTC. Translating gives CASRPAGVYNEQFF.

CDR3 in amino acids: CASSPGFYGYTF. As DNA, the CDR3 is TGTGCCAGCAGCCCAGGTTTCTATGGCTACACCTTC. The J gene is TRBJ1-2, the V gene TRBV3-1 (or the pseudogene TRBV3-2); D is uncertain. Germline V gene sequence: CDR1 LGHDT, CDR2 YNNKEL (reference sequence). The CDR3 loop spans 12 amino acids. V was cut by 4 bases and J by 4 bases, with 7 bases left in between.

CDR3 in DNA: TGTGCCAGCAGCTTATTGACCGGGACAGCACACACTGAAGCTTTCTTT. Amino acid sequence: CASSLLTGTAHTEAFF. The J gene is TRBJ1-1, the V gene TRBV5-6; 7 bases map to TRBD1. The V gene's germline CDR1 is SGHDT and CDR2 YYEEEE. The CDR3 consists of 16 residues. V gave up 2 bases and J gave up 3 bases; unmatched junction bases: 10.

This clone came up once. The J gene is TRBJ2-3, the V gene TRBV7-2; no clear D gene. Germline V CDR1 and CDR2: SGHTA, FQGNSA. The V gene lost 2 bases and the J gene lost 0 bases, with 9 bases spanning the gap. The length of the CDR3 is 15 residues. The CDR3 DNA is TGTGCCAGCAGCTTACGCGTACCCAGCACAGATACGCAGTATTTT. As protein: CASSLRVPSTDTQYF.

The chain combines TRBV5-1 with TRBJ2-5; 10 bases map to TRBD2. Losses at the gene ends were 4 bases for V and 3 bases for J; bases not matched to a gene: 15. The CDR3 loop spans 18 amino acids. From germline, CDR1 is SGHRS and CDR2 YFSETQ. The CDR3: CASSPGGLAGAGEETQYF. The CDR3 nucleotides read TGCGCCAGCAGCCCGGGAGGGCTAGCGGGAGCTGGTGAAGAGACCCAGTACTTC.

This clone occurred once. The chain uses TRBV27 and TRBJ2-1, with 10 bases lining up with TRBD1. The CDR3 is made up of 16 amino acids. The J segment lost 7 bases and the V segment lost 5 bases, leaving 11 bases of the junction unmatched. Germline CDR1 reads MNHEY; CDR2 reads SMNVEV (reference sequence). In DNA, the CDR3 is TGTGCCAGCAGTCTTAGGATGGGGACAGGGGCGAATGAGCAGTTCTTC. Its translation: CASSLRMGTGANEQFF.

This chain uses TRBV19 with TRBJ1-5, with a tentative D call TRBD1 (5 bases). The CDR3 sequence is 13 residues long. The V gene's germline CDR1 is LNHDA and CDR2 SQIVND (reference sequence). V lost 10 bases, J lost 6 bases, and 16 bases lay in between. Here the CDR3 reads CATGGSFGQPQHF. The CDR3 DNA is TGTGCCACCGGGGGGTCTTTTGGTCAGCCCCAGCATTTT.